The 10 T cell receptor beta chains below were found in one sample sequenced in a study of blood T cell repertoires in COVID-19. The assay was immunoSEQ multiplex PCR, and TCRdb's table has in-frame clones only and misses some. This sample has just under 150,000 clones, with about 85% found just once. The specimen was peripheral blood. All receptors come from a human donor with acute or convalescent COVID-19. The donor label of this sample is uncertain.

The chain combines TRBV4-2 with TRBJ2-3; 9 positions agree with TRBD2. CDR1 LGHNA and CDR2 YNFKEQ come from the germline V gene. Trimming cost V 3 bases and J 8 bases; bases outside gene matches: 9. CDR3 length: 15 residues. This CDR3 is CASSQDGTSKGTQYF. CDR3 coding DNA: TGTGCCAGCAGCCAGGATGGGACTAGCAAGGGTACGCAGTATTTT.

V usage is TRBV25-1 and J usage is TRBJ1-1, with no clear D. CDR1 and CDR2 from the germline V gene are MGHDK and SYGVNS. The CDR3 has 14 residues. Trimming cost V 3 bases and J 5 bases, with 13 bases left between them. CDR3 protein: CASSDYEDLTEAFF. The CDR3 DNA reads TGTGCCAGCAGTGATTACGAGGACTTGACTGAAGCTTTCTTT.

For the CDR3, the DNA is TGTGCCAGCAGCTTAGCGGCCCGCCATGAGCAGTTCTTC. This gives the protein CASSLAARHEQFF. The gene calls are TRBV7-9 and TRBJ2-1; D is unresolved. V was pared by 0 bases and J by 8 bases, with 8 bases between. The CDR3 covers 13 residues. Germline-derived CDR1 and CDR2 are SEHNR and FQNEAQ (reference sequence).

The V call is TRBV25-1, the J call TRBJ1-5, with 8 bases identical to TRBD1. This CDR3 spans 15 amino acids. Germline V gene data show CDR1 as MGHDK and CDR2 as SYGVNS. With 5 bases clipped from V and 2 bases from J, the junction kept 5 bases outside the gene matches. This chain's CDR3 is CASSTTGEGNQPQHF. The CDR3 nucleotides read TGTGCCAGCAGTACGACAGGGGAAGGCAATCAGCCCCAGCATTTT.

The gene calls are TRBV5-1 and TRBJ2-7; D is possibly TRBD1 (6 bases). Germline values: CDR1 SGHRS, CDR2 YFSETQ. V was cut by 3 bases and J by 3 bases, with 16 bases left in between. The CDR3 is 15 amino acids. The CDR3 DNA reads TGCGCCAGCAGCTCAATTCAGGGGAAAAACTACGAGCAGTACTTC. Encoded protein: CASSSIQGKNYEQYF.

This clone was detected once. V usage is TRBV2 and J usage is TRBJ1-1; D is unclear. The CDR3 is made up of 15 amino acids. Germline CDR1 is SNHLY and CDR2 is FYNNEI. V was pared by 8 bases and J by 10 bases, with 26 bases between. The CDR3 nucleotides read TGTGCCAGCGAGAAGGATAGGACTGGTCAGTCGGCAGCTTTCTTT. Encoded protein: CASEKDRTGQSAAFF.

The chain combines TRBV6-5 with TRBJ1-3; 7 nucleotides agree with TRBD1. J lost 2 bases, V lost 6 bases, and 4 bases had no gene match. Germline CDR1 and CDR2: MNHEY and SVGAGI. The CDR3 is made up of 14 amino acids. This CDR3 reads CASRPRGPGNTIYF. In nucleotides, the CDR3 is TGTGCCAGCAGGCCGAGGGGGCCTGGAAACACCATATATTTT.

The CDR3 region is CASSDTGAEAFF. In DNA, the CDR3 is TGTGCCAGCAGCGACACGGGAGCTGAAGCTTTCTTT. The chain uses TRBV2 and TRBJ1-1; D is uncertain. The CDR3 spans 12 residues. V was shortened by 6 bases and J by 6 bases, with 11 bases between the two germline ends. CDR1 and CDR2 from the germline V gene are SNHLY and FYNNEI.

The chain carries TRBV5-1 and TRBJ1-1; 10 nucleotides align to TRBD1. The CDR3 sequence is 16 residues long. Losses at the gene ends were 5 bases for V and 0 bases for J; bases not matched to a gene: 7. The germline V gene has CDR1 SGHRS and CDR2 YFSETQ. In nucleotides, the CDR3 is TGCGCCAGCAGAGCGGGACAGGGGAAGGTGAACACTGAAGCTTTCTTT. Its protein product is CASRAGQGKVNTEAFF.

V gene TRBV19 combines with J gene TRBJ1-1, with D possibly matching TRBD1 (6 bases). CDR1 and CDR2 from the germline V gene are LNHDA and SQIVND (reference sequence). The CDR3 spans 15 residues. V lost 8 bases to trimming and J lost 4 bases, with 20 bases between them. The CDR3 reads CASLDKRGARTEAFF. DNA for the CDR3: TGTGCCAGTTTAGATAAGCGGGGGGCTCGCACTGAAGCTTTCTTT. The full variable domain, rest sourced from reference TRBV19 and TRBJ1-1, is DGGITQSPKYLFRKEGQNVTLSCEQNLNHDAMYWYRQDPGQGLRLIYYSQIVNDFQKGDIAEGYSVSREKKESFPLTVTSAQKNPTAFYLCASLDKRGARTEAFFGQGTRLTVV.